Presented here are 29 T cell receptor beta chains from one specimen sequenced in a study of blood T cell repertoires in COVID-19. TCRdb's table, derived via immunoSEQ multiplex PCR, lists solely in-frame clones and lacks some. Of over 200,000 clones listed, around 90% are singletons. The sequenced material came from PBMCs or T cells enriched from blood (not recorded which). These receptors were obtained from a man between 18 and 29 years old with acute COVID-19.

J is TRBJ2-7 and V is TRBV28; the match to TRBD1 covers 11 bases. Germline V gene data show CDR1 as MDHEN and CDR2 as SYDVKM. The CDR3 is 15 residues long. Germline trimming cut 7 bases from V and 4 bases from J; bases unmatched to any gene: 9. CDR3 nucleotides: TGTGCCAGCACAGGACAGGGGGCAGACGGGTACGAGCAGTACTTC. It encodes CASTGQGADGYEQYF.

The V call is TRBV18, the J call TRBJ2-5; 11 bases are shared with TRBD1. This CDR3 region has 14 residues. The junction had 3 bases not matched to a gene; V was cut back by 8 bases and J by 1 base. Germline V gene lookup returns CDR1 KGHSH and CDR2 LQKENI. Here the CDR3 DNA reads TGTGCCAGCGAGGACAGGGGGCCCCAAGAGACCCAGTACTTC. It is translated as CASEDRGPQETQYF.

The V and J genes are TRBV5-4 and TRBJ2-7; 10 bases align to TRBD2. Per germline, CDR1 SGHNT and CDR2 YYREEE (reference sequence). The CDR3 has 19 amino acids. Losses at the gene ends were 0 bases for V and 3 bases for J; bases not matched to a gene: 15. The CDR3, as DNA: TGTGCCAGCAGCTTGGGATATAGCGGGAGGCTCCCTGATTTCTACGAGCAGTACTTC. Protein: CASSLGYSGRLPDFYEQYF.

The rearrangement links TRBV5-4 to TRBJ2-1, with 8 bases lining up with TRBD2. V was pared by 5 bases and J by 8 bases, with 18 bases of the junction left unmatched. Germline assignment: CDR1 SGHNT and CDR2 YYREEE (reference sequence). The CDR3 totals 17 residues. The CDR3 nucleotides are TGTGCCAGCAGTGCCTTTGTTAGTCGGGAGGGCCCGGATGAGCAGTTCTTC. Its translation is CASSAFVSREGPDEQFF.

The rearrangement joins TRBV6-6 to TRBJ2-1, with D maybe TRBD2 (5 bases). The CDR3 runs 14 residues. Trimming stripped 6 bases from V and 4 bases from J, with 13 bases between. CDR1 is MNHNY, CDR2 SVGAGI, per germline (reference sequence). This CDR3 reads CASRREAMYNEQFF. The CDR3 nucleotides read TGTGCCAGCAGGAGGGAAGCGATGTACAATGAGCAGTTCTTC.

The chain carries TRBV4-2 and TRBJ1-1; D perhaps matches TRBD1 (6 bases). V dropped 4 bases and J dropped 0 bases, with 15 bases sitting between them. Germline-derived CDR1 and CDR2 are LGHNA and YNFKEQ. The length of the CDR3 is 16 residues. CDR3 protein: CASSPSAGTLNTEAFF. The CDR3, as DNA: TGTGCCAGCAGCCCTTCAGCCGGGACATTGAACACTGAAGCTTTCTTT.

The V gene is TRBV19, the J gene TRBJ1-1; D uncertain. This CDR3 has 12 amino acids. In germline, CDR1 is LNHDA, CDR2 SQIVND (reference sequence). Trimming shortened V by 3 bases and J by 5 bases, and 7 bases separated the two germline ends. DNA of the CDR3: TGTGCCAGTAGTATCGGGGTAACTGAAGCTTTCTTT. It is translated as CASSIGVTEAFF. Filled out from reference TRBV19 and TRBJ1-1, the complete variable domain reads DGGITQSPKYLFRKEGQNVTLSCEQNLNHDAMYWYRQDPGQGLRLIYYSQIVNDFQKGDIAEGYSVSREKKESFPLTVTSAQKNPTAFYLCASSIGVTEAFFGQGTRLTVV.

The V call is TRBV7-2, the J call TRBJ1-1; D is unclear. There are 15 residues in the CDR3. From germline, CDR1 is SGHTA and CDR2 FQGNSA. V lost 0 bases and J lost 3, with 11 bases in between. For the CDR3, the DNA is TGTGCCAGCAGCTTAGCCTTTAGCGGGGACACTGAAGCTTTCTTT. This encodes CASSLAFSGDTEAFF.

This chain joins TRBV4-1 and TRBJ2-1; 7 bases fit TRBD2. The V gene end was trimmed by 8 bases and the J gene end by 2 bases; junction bases not matched to a gene: 6. The CDR3 contains 14 residues. Germline V gives CDR1 MGHRA, CDR2 YSYEKL. DNA for the CDR3: TGCGCCAGCCGCCTAGCGGCCACCTACAATGAGCAGTTCTTC. Protein: CASRLAATYNEQFF.

The J gene is TRBJ2-1, the V gene TRBV5-6; D perhaps matches TRBD2 (6 bases). The CDR3 has 15 residues. The V gene's germline CDR1 is SGHDT and CDR2 YYEEEE. Trimming removed 4 bases at V and 3 bases at J, with 14 bases between. Written as DNA, the CDR3 is TGTGCCAGCAGCCCCCCGCGGGGCTTCTACAATGAGCAGTTCTTC. Translation gives CASSPPRGFYNEQFF.

V usage is TRBV25-1 and J usage is TRBJ1-2; D may be TRBD1 (6 bases). The ends were cut back, 4 bases at V and 6 bases at J, with 15 bases in the middle. The CDR3 extends over 14 amino acids. Germline CDR1 reads MGHDK; CDR2 reads SYGVNS. The CDR3 nucleotides are TGTGCCAGCAGTGCCGCGGGGGCATTGAATGGCTACACCTTC. Its translation: CASSAAGALNGYTF.

This chain links TRBV2 with TRBJ1-5; 7 bases line up with TRBD1. Germline V gives CDR1 SNHLY, CDR2 FYNNEI. The CDR3 is made up of 13 amino acids. V lost 9 bases, J lost 4 bases, and 6 bases stayed unmatched. The CDR3 DNA reads TGTGCCAGTGAAGACAGGGAAAATCAGCCCCAGCATTTT. Translation gives CASEDRENQPQHF.

The chain has TRBV5-4 and TRBJ1-2; 7 positions agree with TRBD1. This CDR3 spans 15 amino acids. Trimming took 4 bases from V and 1 from J; bases not matched to a gene: 7. CDR1 and CDR2 (germline): SGHNT, YYREEE (reference sequence). The DNA for the CDR3 is TGTGCCAGCAGCGGGGACAGACTTGATAACTATGGCTACACCTTC. It encodes CASSGDRLDNYGYTF.

This clone was detected only a few times. The genes are TRBV30 and TRBJ1-2; TRBD1 matches at 8 bases. The trim removed 5 bases at V and 2 bases at J, leaving 4 bases unmatched. The germline V gene encodes CDR1 GTSNPN and CDR2 SVGIG (reference sequence). The CDR3 loop spans 13 amino acids. Here the CDR3 reads CAWARTGNYGYTF. Written as DNA, the CDR3 is TGTGCCTGGGCCCGGACAGGGAACTATGGCTACACCTTC.

The chain employs TRBV5-1 and TRBJ1-5, with 9 bases identical to TRBD1. CDR3 length: 15 amino acids. Germline lookup yields CDR1 SGHRS and CDR2 YFSETQ. V shed 2 bases, J shed 2 bases, and the junction held 2 bases outside the gene matches. CDR3 in DNA: TGCGCCAGCAGCTTTACAGGGGGCGGCAATCAGCCCCAGCATTTT. Amino acids: CASSFTGGGNQPQHF.

The chain couples TRBV4-3 to TRBJ2-7; maybe TRBD2 (5 bases). Trimming cost V 1 base and J 4 bases, with 11 bases left between them. CDR1 is LGHNA, CDR2 YSLEER, per germline. This CDR3 has 14 amino acids. The CDR3: CASSQGSGGYEQYF. The DNA of the CDR3 is TGCGCCAGCAGCCAAGGGTCTGGAGGATACGAGCAGTACTTC.

The rearrangement joins TRBV6-5 to TRBJ2-2; D perhaps matches TRBD1 (6 bases). V dropped 6 bases and J dropped 4 bases, with 15 bases sitting between them. The germline CDR1 and CDR2 sequences are MNHEY and SVGAGI. This CDR3 spans 15 amino acids. In nucleotides, the CDR3 is TGTGCCAGCAGATCGACAGGTCTGACCACCGGGGAGCTGTTTTTT. This translates into CASRSTGLTTGELFF.

The chain joins TRBV28 to TRBJ1-5; possible D gene TRBD1, 5 bases. Trimming left V 6 bases short and J 4 bases short, with 16 bases between. The germline V gene encodes CDR1 MDHEN and CDR2 SYDVKM. The length of the CDR3 is 15 residues. CDR3 region: CASSLSQGWNQPQHF. The DNA for the CDR3 is TGTGCCAGCAGCTTGAGCCAGGGATGGAATCAGCCCCAGCATTTT.

This clone has just one count. The chain combines TRBV4-1 with TRBJ2-2, with 12 bases fitting TRBD2. This CDR3 is built from 17 residues. The germline CDR1 and CDR2 sequences are MGHRA and YSYEKL. Trimming removed 3 bases from V and 2 bases from J; junction bases left unmatched: 4. The CDR3 loop reads CASSHPGLAGNTGELFF. The CDR3 DNA reads TGCGCCAGCAGCCACCCCGGACTAGCGGGAAACACCGGGGAGCTGTTTTTT.

This clone was counted between two and nine times. V usage is TRBV5-4 and J usage is TRBJ2-2; a weak D match, TRBD2 (6 bases). Deletions cut 4 bases from V and 1 base from J, with 17 bases between. The CDR3 loop spans 17 amino acids. The germline V gene encodes CDR1 SGHNT and CDR2 YYREEE (reference sequence). The CDR3 bases are TGTGCCAGCAGCCGACCCCAGGAGGGCGAGAACACCGGGGAGCTGTTTTTT. This encodes CASSRPQEGENTGELFF.

The CDR3 loop reads CASSWTGDEAFF. Here the CDR3 DNA reads TGTGCCAGCAGCTGGACAGGGGATGAAGCTTTCTTT. J is TRBJ1-1 and V is TRBV7-9; 9 bases align to TRBD1. Germline V gene sequence: CDR1 SEHNR, CDR2 FQNEAQ (reference sequence). V was pared by 4 bases and J by 7 bases, with 1 base of the junction left unmatched. The CDR3 runs to 12 residues. Drawing the rest from reference TRBV7-9 and TRBJ1-1, the complete variable domain is DTGVSQNPRHKITKRGQNVTFRCDPISEHNRLYWYRQTLGQGPEFLTYFQNEAQLEKSRLLSDRFSAERPKGSFSTLEIQRTEQGDSAMYLCASSWTGDEAFFGQGTRLTVV.

V usage is TRBV28 and J usage is TRBJ2-7; D is undetermined. The CDR3 extends over 14 amino acids. Looked up from germline, CDR1 is MDHEN and CDR2 is SYDVKM. Trimming pared 2 bases from V and 0 bases from J, leaving 8 bases between. The CDR3 bases are TGTGCCAGCAGTTTAGGCATGATCTCCTACGAGCAGTACTTC. This sequence encodes CASSLGMISYEQYF.

The V call is TRBV4-3, the J call TRBJ2-1; TRBD2 matches at 7 bases. The CDR3 consists of 16 residues. Germline V gene lookup returns CDR1 LGHNA and CDR2 YSLEER. With V trimmed by 1 base and J by 3 bases, 6 bases remained unmatched. The CDR3 region is CASSQGGGRYYNEQFF. CDR3 nucleotide sequence: TGCGCCAGCAGCCAAGGGGGCGGGAGATACTACAATGAGCAGTTCTTC.

The CDR3 here is CASSQISGRASNQPQHF. CDR3 nucleotides: TGTGCCAGCAGCCAAATATCAGGGAGGGCGAGCAATCAGCCCCAGCATTTT. This chain joins TRBV4-2 and TRBJ1-5; D is possibly TRBD1 (5 bases). V was trimmed by 2 bases and J by 1 base, leaving 15 bases between them. CDR3 length: 17 amino acids. Germline V gene sequence: CDR1 LGHNA, CDR2 YNFKEQ.

The chain couples TRBV29-1 to TRBJ2-1, with a weak D call TRBD2 (6 bases). V lost 4 bases and J lost 10, with 17 bases in between. CDR1 is SQVTM and CDR2 is ANQGSEA in the germline V gene. This CDR3 is 13 amino acids long. This CDR3 is CSVVLAQTKEQFF. The DNA for the CDR3 is TGCAGCGTTGTGCTAGCGCAAACGAAGGAGCAGTTCTTC.

The V and J genes are TRBV2 and TRBJ2-1, with 12 bases identical to TRBD2. The CDR3 runs 15 residues. Germline CDR1 and CDR2: SNHLY and FYNNEI. V trimming: 5 bases; J trimming: 6 bases; junction bases outside the gene matches: 5. The CDR3: CASSPLAGGPNEQFF. CDR3 DNA: TGTGCCAGCAGTCCCCTAGCGGGAGGGCCCAATGAGCAGTTCTTC.

This chain joins TRBV7-2 and TRBJ1-1; 7 bases match TRBD1. The J segment lost 0 bases and the V segment lost 4 bases, leaving 8 bases of the junction unmatched. The CDR3 has 16 amino acids. The germline V gene encodes CDR1 SGHTA and CDR2 FQGNSA. CDR3 region: CASSWVKTGMNTEAFF. CDR3 DNA: TGTGCCAGCAGCTGGGTCAAGACAGGGATGAACACTGAAGCTTTCTTT.

The chain employs TRBV6-5 and TRBJ1-4, with a tentative D call TRBD1 (6 bases). V gave up 6 bases and J gave up 1 base, with 12 bases separating them. This CDR3 region has 15 residues. In germline, CDR1 is MNHEY, CDR2 SVGAGI. The CDR3 here is CASRSGGGTNEKLFF. CDR3 nucleotide sequence: TGTGCCAGCAGATCGGGGGGCGGAACTAATGAAAAACTGTTTTTT.

This chain links TRBV27 with TRBJ1-5; no reliable D call. Trimming pared 5 bases from V and 3 bases from J, leaving 8 bases between. The germline gives CDR1 MNHEY, CDR2 SMNVEV (reference sequence). The CDR3 totals 13 residues. The CDR3 DNA reads TGTGCCAGCAGTATAGATCCCAATCAGCCCCAGCATTTT. Protein sequence: CASSIDPNQPQHF.